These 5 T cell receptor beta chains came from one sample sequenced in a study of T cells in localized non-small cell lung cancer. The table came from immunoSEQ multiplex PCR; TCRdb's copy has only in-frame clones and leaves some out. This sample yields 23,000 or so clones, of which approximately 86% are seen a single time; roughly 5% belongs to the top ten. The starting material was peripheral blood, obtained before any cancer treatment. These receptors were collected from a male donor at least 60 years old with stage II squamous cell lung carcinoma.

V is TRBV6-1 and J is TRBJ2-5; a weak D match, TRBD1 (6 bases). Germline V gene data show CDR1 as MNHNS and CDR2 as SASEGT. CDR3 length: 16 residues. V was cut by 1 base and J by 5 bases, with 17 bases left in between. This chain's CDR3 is CASSEGLRQGQETQYF. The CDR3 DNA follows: TGTGCCAGCAGTGAAGGTTTGAGGCAGGGGCAGGAGACCCAGTACTTC.

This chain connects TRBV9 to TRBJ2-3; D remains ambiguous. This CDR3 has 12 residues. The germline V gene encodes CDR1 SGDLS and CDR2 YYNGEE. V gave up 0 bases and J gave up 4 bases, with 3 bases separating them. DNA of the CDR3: TGTGCCAGCAGCGTAGAGCCAGATACGCAGTATTTT. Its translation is CASSVEPDTQYF. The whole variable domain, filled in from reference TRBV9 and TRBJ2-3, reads DSGVTQTPKHLITATGQRVTLRCSPRSGDLSVYWYQQSLDQGLQFLIQYYNGEERAKGNILERFSAQQFPDLHSELNLSSLELGDSALYFCASSVEPDTQYFGPGTRLTVL.

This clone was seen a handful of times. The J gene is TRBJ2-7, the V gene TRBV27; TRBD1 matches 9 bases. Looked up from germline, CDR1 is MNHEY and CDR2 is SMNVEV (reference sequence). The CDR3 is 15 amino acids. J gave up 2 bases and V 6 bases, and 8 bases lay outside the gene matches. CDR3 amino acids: CASSPGTGLTYEQYF. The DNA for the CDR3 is TGTGCCAGCAGCCCTGGGACAGGGTTGACCTACGAGCAGTACTTC.

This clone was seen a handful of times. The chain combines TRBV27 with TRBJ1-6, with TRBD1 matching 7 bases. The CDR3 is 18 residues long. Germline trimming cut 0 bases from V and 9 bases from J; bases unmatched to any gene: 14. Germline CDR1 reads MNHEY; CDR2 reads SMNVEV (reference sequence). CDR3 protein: CASSLSYRQGRPISPLHF. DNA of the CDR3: TGTGCCAGCAGTTTATCTTACCGACAGGGCCGACCCATTTCACCCCTCCACTTT.

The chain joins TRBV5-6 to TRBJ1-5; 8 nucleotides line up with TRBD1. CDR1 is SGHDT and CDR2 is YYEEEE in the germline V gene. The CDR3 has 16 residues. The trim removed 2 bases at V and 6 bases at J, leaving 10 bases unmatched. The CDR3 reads CASSFDRGASLQPQHF. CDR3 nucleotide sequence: TGTGCCAGCAGCTTTGACAGGGGCGCATCGCTTCAGCCCCAGCATTTT.